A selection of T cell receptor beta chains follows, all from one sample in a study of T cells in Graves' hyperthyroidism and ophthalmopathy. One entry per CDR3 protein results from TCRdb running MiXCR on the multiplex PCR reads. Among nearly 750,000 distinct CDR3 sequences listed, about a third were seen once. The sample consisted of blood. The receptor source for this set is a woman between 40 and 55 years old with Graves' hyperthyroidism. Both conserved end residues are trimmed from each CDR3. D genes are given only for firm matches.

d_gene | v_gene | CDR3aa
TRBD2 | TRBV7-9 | ASSLTLAGVTDTQY
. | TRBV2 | ASSEAPGGRDYGYT
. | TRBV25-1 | ASSEWDRMNTEAF
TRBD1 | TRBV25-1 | ASSDQTGFSYEQY
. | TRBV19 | ASSIGARYGYT
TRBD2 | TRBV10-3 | AISDSGRANVLT
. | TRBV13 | ASSSDSYTEAF
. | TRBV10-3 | AISESKSYSNQPQH
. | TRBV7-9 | ASSLEQANTGELL
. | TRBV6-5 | ASSYGGGSGSYGYT
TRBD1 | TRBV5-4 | ASSSGTGGSVQETQY
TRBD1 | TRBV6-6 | ASSGTGGLYEQY
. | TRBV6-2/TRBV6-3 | ASSRTPDRPYGYT
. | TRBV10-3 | AITGTTGELF
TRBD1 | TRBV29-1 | SAWDSPYGYT
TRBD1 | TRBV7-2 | ASSLSTGVRETQY
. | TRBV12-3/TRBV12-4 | ASSFFGGNQPQH
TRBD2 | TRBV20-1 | SARVLGLGETQY
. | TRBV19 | ASSPRGGGSNQPQH
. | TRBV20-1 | SASSLADYGYT
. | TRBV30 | AWSGLSEQY
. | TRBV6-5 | ASSYSRYRGYT
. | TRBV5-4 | ASSLISGNYEQY
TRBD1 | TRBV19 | ASSLRTGVDYGYT
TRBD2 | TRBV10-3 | AISTDYGREGLETQY
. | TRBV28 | ASTGWTSGRAHGYT
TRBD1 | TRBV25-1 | ASSLQGARNQPQH
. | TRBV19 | ASRFDGGPSGYT
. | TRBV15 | ATSRGQGARGIGGNEQY
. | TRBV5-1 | ASSQDPGDPYEQY
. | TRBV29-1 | SHVVSSYEQY
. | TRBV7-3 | ASSYSRGVLQETQY
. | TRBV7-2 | ASSSPGHKNTEAF
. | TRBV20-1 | SARAVLGQGDTQY
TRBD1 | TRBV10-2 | ASGTDYEQY
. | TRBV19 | ASSIDESANTEAF
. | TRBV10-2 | ASRARGALTEAF
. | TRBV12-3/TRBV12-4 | ASTPAGFKPQH
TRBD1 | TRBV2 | ASSGTGDQPQY
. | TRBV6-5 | ASSNYASIGELF
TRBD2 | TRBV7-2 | ASSVLAETYEQY